This T cell receptor beta chain was observed in a study of cytomegalovirus exposure and HLA in healthy donors. Study-wide results and caveats: A later analysis by the authors found several of the most significant clusters apparently linked to common viral pathogens.

Remarks on this clone: What it binds is not known.

Use of 60 Vbeta and 13 Jbeta primers characterized the PCR. Produced via immunoSEQ multiplex PCR; TCRdb's table is partial and in-frame only. The sample holds around 120,000 clones, over 70% seen once. The CDR3 contains 13 residues. V was trimmed by 11 bases and J by 2 bases, leaving 15 bases between them. The germline V gene has CDR1 ENHRY and CDR2 SYGVKD. Sequencing used PBMCs. The clonotype comes from a woman in her late teens or twenties in good health and CMV-seronegative. J is TRBJ1-1 and V is TRBV10-3; D is uncertain. CDR3 DNA sequence: TGTGCCTCTAGAGGAGTTTCAAACACTGAAGCTTTCTTT. It translates to CASRGVSNTEAFF.